Listed below are T cell receptor beta chains from one sample, sequenced in a study of CD8+CD57+ T cells in acquired aplastic anemia. TCRdb recomputed calls from the reads with MiXCR, one row per CDR3 protein. The sample yields roughly 86,000 distinct CDR3 sequences, about half seen once. Sequenced input: sorted CD4+, CD8+, or CD8+CD57+ T cells (not recorded which) from PBMCs. These TCRs come from a human donor in good health, serving as a control. The CDR3 runs from the conserved cysteine through the conserved F or W. Each record gives: V gene, J gene, CDR3 protein.

v_call: TRBV7-3
j_call: TRBJ2-7
cdr3_aa: CASSAGTGLFEQYF

v_call: TRBV5-6
j_call: TRBJ1-1
cdr3_aa: CASSLAGENTEAFF

v_call: TRBV19
j_call: TRBJ2-1
cdr3_aa: CASSMTGGLSYNEQFF

v_call: TRBV5-4
j_call: TRBJ2-5
cdr3_aa: CASSLASGAGETQYF

v_call: TRBV25-1
j_call: TRBJ2-2
cdr3_aa: CASSAPLATGELFF

v_call: TRBV19
j_call: TRBJ1-5
cdr3_aa: CASSMRDRNQPQHF

v_call: TRBV27
j_call: TRBJ2-3
cdr3_aa: CASEEKGGLSTDTQYF

v_call: TRBV7-6
j_call: TRBJ1-6
cdr3_aa: CASSSETGSSSYNSPLHF

v_call: TRBV20-1
j_call: TRBJ1-1
cdr3_aa: CSAREGGDTEAFF

v_call: TRBV19
j_call: TRBJ1-5
cdr3_aa: CASSAIRTVINQPQHF

v_call: TRBV4-1
j_call: TRBJ1-6
cdr3_aa: CASSLAGGDNSPLHF

v_call: TRBV24-1
j_call: TRBJ2-3
cdr3_aa: CATSGFSRDRDTDTQYF

v_call: TRBV24-1
j_call: TRBJ2-3
cdr3_aa: CATSDSGLAGTTDTQYF

v_call: TRBV9
j_call: TRBJ1-2
cdr3_aa: CASSSRTGDGYTF

v_call: TRBV29-1
j_call: TRBJ2-3
cdr3_aa: CSVGDREADTQYF

v_call: TRBV11-2
j_call: TRBJ2-2
cdr3_aa: CASSLEQRSYTGELFF

v_call: TRBV29-1
j_call: TRBJ1-2
cdr3_aa: CSVKTGDGYTF

v_call: TRBV20-1
j_call: TRBJ1-6
cdr3_aa: CSAHGTEYNSPLHF

v_call: TRBV18
j_call: TRBJ2-5
cdr3_aa: CASSPGLAGQETQYF

v_call: TRBV6-5
j_call: TRBJ2-7
cdr3_aa: CASSYRDLGEQYF

v_call: TRBV25-1
j_call: TRBJ2-7
cdr3_aa: CASRAGGSSNEQYF

v_call: TRBV2
j_call: TRBJ2-2
cdr3_aa: CASSYVQTGELFF

v_call: TRBV12-3/TRBV12-4
j_call: TRBJ1-1
cdr3_aa: CASSPLPLLNLNTEAFF

v_call: TRBV20-1
j_call: TRBJ2-3
cdr3_aa: CSAAIEASGGIGTDTQYF

v_call: TRBV7-2
j_call: TRBJ2-3
cdr3_aa: CASVPGHTDTQYF

v_call: TRBV6-1
j_call: TRBJ2-3
cdr3_aa: CASSPGTSGTDTQYF

v_call: TRBV5-1
j_call: TRBJ2-7
cdr3_aa: CASRTGTGLYEQYF

v_call: TRBV9
j_call: TRBJ1-6
cdr3_aa: CASSATGGSSPLHF

v_call: TRBV19
j_call: TRBJ1-2
cdr3_aa: CASSPGALNLANYGYTF

v_call: TRBV19
j_call: TRBJ2-5
cdr3_aa: CASSHLAALGETQYF

v_call: TRBV4-1
j_call: TRBJ2-7
cdr3_aa: CASSPRDRGHEQYF

v_call: TRBV9
j_call: TRBJ1-1
cdr3_aa: CASSAGQGGTEAFF

v_call: TRBV5-1
j_call: TRBJ2-2
cdr3_aa: CASRLLGDNGELFF

v_call: TRBV7-6
j_call: TRBJ2-2
cdr3_aa: CASSRLAGDTGELFF

v_call: TRBV29-1
j_call: TRBJ2-2
cdr3_aa: CRVEGPDRGIPGEPFF

v_call: TRBV25-1
j_call: TRBJ2-7
cdr3_aa: CASNPGPFVPEQYF

v_call: TRBV24-1
j_call: TRBJ2-1
cdr3_aa: CATRQYNEQFF

v_call: TRBV25-1
j_call: TRBJ1-5
cdr3_aa: CASSEGSSNQPQHF

v_call: TRBV29-1
j_call: TRBJ1-6
cdr3_aa: CSVAETLNSPLHF

v_call: TRBV25-1
j_call: TRBJ2-3
cdr3_aa: CASSGGGPADTQYF

v_call: TRBV29-1
j_call: TRBJ2-5
cdr3_aa: CSVWGGVGTQYF

v_call: TRBV19
j_call: TRBJ1-5
cdr3_aa: CASSPTAFNQPQHF

v_call: TRBV7-9
j_call: TRBJ2-7
cdr3_aa: CASSKEDSYEQYF

v_call: TRBV9
j_call: TRBJ2-7
cdr3_aa: CASSVGGTSYELYF

v_call: TRBV10-3
j_call: TRBJ2-5
cdr3_aa: CAISVGLLQETQYF

v_call: TRBV24-1
j_call: TRBJ2-5
cdr3_aa: CATSERGRDGWVTQYF